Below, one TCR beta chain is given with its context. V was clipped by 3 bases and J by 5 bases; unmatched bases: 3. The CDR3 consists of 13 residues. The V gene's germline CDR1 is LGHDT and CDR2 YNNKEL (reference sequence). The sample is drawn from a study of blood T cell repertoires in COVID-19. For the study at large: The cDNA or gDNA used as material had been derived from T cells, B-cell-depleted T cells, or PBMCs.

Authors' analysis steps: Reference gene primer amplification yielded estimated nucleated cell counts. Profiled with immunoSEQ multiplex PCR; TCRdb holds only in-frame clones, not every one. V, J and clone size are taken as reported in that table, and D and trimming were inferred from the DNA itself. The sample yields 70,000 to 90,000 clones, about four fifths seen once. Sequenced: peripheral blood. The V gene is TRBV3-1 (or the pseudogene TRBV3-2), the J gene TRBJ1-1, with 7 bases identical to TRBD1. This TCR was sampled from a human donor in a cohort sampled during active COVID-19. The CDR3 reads CASSQETGTEAFF. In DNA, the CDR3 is TGTGCCAGCAGCCAGGAGACAGGGACTGAAGCTTTCTTT.